This TCR beta chain originates from a study of blood T cell repertoires in COVID-19. Study-level background: From the United States, Italy and Spain came samples of acute and convalescent COVID-19. Sources were T cells, B-cell-depleted T cells, or PBMCs; the material itself was cDNA or gDNA.

Those enrolled in Seattle joined during active infection and were followed longitudinally afterward. Germline V gene sequence: CDR1 LNHDA, CDR2 SQIVND (reference sequence). This CDR3 has 12 amino acids. How the authors handled the data: It was from reference gene primer amplification that nucleated cell counts were estimated. The method was immunoSEQ multiplex PCR; TCRdb's version includes in-frame clones alone and lacks a portion of them. V and J calls and clone size are given by that table; D and trimming were obtained from the DNA. The sample consists of 250,000 to 400,000 clones, about nine tenths of them appearing once. Turning to this clone: One junction end does not reproduce the germline sequence, and a read error may be involved.

The TCR was taken from a woman aged 25 to 45 with COVID-19, enrolled during active disease. The sequenced material came from peripheral blood. This chain links TRBV19 with TRBJ1-1, with unresolved D. In DNA form, the CDR3 reads TGTGCCAGTAGTATTCCCCTAGGCGCTTATCTCTTT. It encodes CASSIPLGAYLF.